This section outlines one TCR beta chain sequence together with its context. Its antigen is unknown. This sample is drawn from a study of T cell repertoires in cytomegalovirus infection. Across the whole study: In public TCR beta signatures, there were indications of both CMV infection and matching HLA type.

Study-level points and caveats: Clonotypes of TCR beta that were HLA-C-restricted and CMV-specific dominated the ex vivo response. The cumulative frequency of public TCR beta families distinguished individuals who carried CMV together with the relevant HLA.

Germline V gene lookup returns CDR1 MNHEY and CDR2 SVGEGT. The CDR3 runs 15 residues. V lost 2 bases, J lost 8 bases, and 7 bases stayed unmatched. TCRdb processed the reads anew with MiXCR; each CDR3 protein has one entry. The table records approximately 250,000 distinct CDR3 sequences, approximately 13% of them present only once. The clonotype originates from a human donor in good health (CMV status not recorded). Some clones in this sample may be carry-over from other donors' samples. The sample consisted of PBMCs. The V gene is TRBV6-2 or TRBV6-3, the J gene TRBJ2-1, with TRBD1 matching over 9 bases. The CDR3 DNA reads as TGTGCCAGCAGTTACGGGGACAGGGCGGTGTATGAGCAGTTCTTC. Residues: CASSYGDRAVYEQFF.